This T cell receptor (beta chain) was captured in a study of blood T cells in healthy people across ages. Study summary: About one barcoded TCR beta cDNA was captured per two T cells.

The study's findings and limits: Whereas aged donors had fewer naive CD4+ cells, long-lived donors had more of them and higher diversity. Unsorted PBMC input precluded a conclusive naive versus antigen-experienced comparison.

Primed by a sample-barcoded 5' primer and a J-beta primer mix, a second PCR proceeded for roughly 6 to 12 cycles. Each CDR3 protein is one row after TCRdb ran MiXCR on the 5' RACE reads. This sample has approximately 600,000 distinct CDR3 sequences, with 58% found just once. This clonotype was observed a few times. Antigen: not known. Trimming cost V 1 base and J 8 bases; bases outside gene matches: 4. The CDR3 is made up of 15 amino acids. The V gene's germline CDR1 is KGHSH and CDR2 LQKENI. The source material was blood. The receptor was derived from a man in his sixties in good health. The V and J genes are TRBV18 and TRBJ2-1; 11 bases align to TRBD2. The DNA of the CDR3 is TGTGCCAGCTCACCACTAGCGGGGGGGCATGATGAGCAGTTCTTC. This encodes CASSPLAGGHDEQFF. The entire variable domain, with the rest obtained from reference TRBV18 and TRBJ2-1, is as follows: NAGVMQNPRHLVRRRGQEARLRCSPMKGHSHVYWYRQLPEEGLKFMVYLQKENIIDESGMPKERFSAEFPKEGPSILRIQQVVRGDSAAYFCASSPLAGGHDEQFFGPGTRLTVL.